The T cell receptor (beta chain) described here comes from a study of T cell repertoires in cytomegalovirus infection. Study context: Matching HLA type, along with CMV infection, was indicated by public TCR beta signatures.

TCRdb reprocessed the reads via MiXCR and lists one record per CDR3 protein. Among around 290,000 distinct CDR3 sequences listed, roughly a quarter were seen once. In germline, CDR1 is SQVTM, CDR2 ANQGSEA. Trimming cost V 4 bases and J 0 bases, with 6 bases left between them. This CDR3 is 12 amino acids long. This clonotype was observed a handful of times. Its antigen is as yet unknown. Study observations and caveats: The cumulative frequency of public TCR beta families identified carriers of CMV plus the relevant HLA.

The receptor comes from a human donor in good health (CMV status not recorded). Some clones in this sample may be carry-over from other donors' samples. The rearrangement uses TRBV29-1 and TRBJ1-1; the D is unclear. Sample: PBMCs. CDR3 amino acids: CSVARLNTEAFF. The CDR3 DNA reads TGCAGCGTTGCAAGGTTGAACACTGAAGCTTTCTTT.